These 4 T cell receptor beta chains originate from one sample sequenced in a study of blood T cell repertoires in COVID-19. The repertoire was sequenced with immunoSEQ multiplex PCR; TCRdb's copy has only in-frame clones and lacks some. Among 150,000 to 200,000 clones, 76% were seen once, and the ten largest hold around 17%. The sample taken for sequencing was PBMCs or T cells enriched from blood (not recorded which). These receptors came from a woman aged 45 to 65 with acute COVID-19.

The chain joins TRBV6-2 or TRBV6-3 to TRBJ1-1; D may be TRBD1 (5 bases). V lost 6 bases and J lost 1, with 15 bases in between. Germline V gives CDR1 MNHEY, CDR2 SVGEGT. This CDR3 spans 15 amino acids. The CDR3 sequence is CASSRPGLPNTEAFF. CDR3 coding DNA: TGTGCCAGCAGCCGCCCGGGACTGCCGAACACTGAAGCTTTCTTT.

The chain has TRBV7-9 and TRBJ2-3; 8 nucleotides agree with TRBD2. The CDR3 contains 15 residues. After removal of 4 bases from V and 2 bases from J, the junction contained 5 bases not matched to a gene. CDR1 SEHNR and CDR2 FQNEAQ come from the germline V gene (reference sequence). CDR3 sequence (DNA): TGTGCCAGCAGCTCCATAGCGGGAAACACAGATACGCAGTATTTT. This gives the protein CASSSIAGNTDTQYF. Full variable domain (outside the CDR3, taken from reference TRBV7-9 and TRBJ2-3): DTGVSQNPRHKITKRGQNVTFRCDPISEHNRLYWYRQTLGQGPEFLTYFQNEAQLEKSRLLSDRFSAERPKGSFSTLEIQRTEQGDSAMYLCASSSIAGNTDTQYFGPGTRLTVL.

CDR3 protein: CASSSGQGLRGNQPQHF. The CDR3 DNA reads TGTGCCAGCAGTTCAGGACAGGGCCTCCGGGGCAATCAGCCCCAGCATTTT. This rearrangement joins TRBV28 to TRBJ1-5; 8 positions match TRBD1. Germline V CDR1 and CDR2: MDHEN, SYDVKM. J lost 2 bases, V lost 4 bases, and 10 bases had no gene match. This CDR3 is 17 amino acids long.

Here the CDR3 reads CASSLVPRGKGNTIYF. As DNA, the CDR3 is TGTGCCAGCAGCTTAGTCCCCAGGGGGAAGGGAAACACCATATATTTT. V is TRBV7-9 and J is TRBJ1-3; 7 positions agree with TRBD1. J gave up 4 bases and V 1 base, and 7 bases lay outside the gene matches. The CDR3 extends over 16 amino acids. Germline-derived CDR1 and CDR2 are SEHNR and FQNEAQ (reference sequence).